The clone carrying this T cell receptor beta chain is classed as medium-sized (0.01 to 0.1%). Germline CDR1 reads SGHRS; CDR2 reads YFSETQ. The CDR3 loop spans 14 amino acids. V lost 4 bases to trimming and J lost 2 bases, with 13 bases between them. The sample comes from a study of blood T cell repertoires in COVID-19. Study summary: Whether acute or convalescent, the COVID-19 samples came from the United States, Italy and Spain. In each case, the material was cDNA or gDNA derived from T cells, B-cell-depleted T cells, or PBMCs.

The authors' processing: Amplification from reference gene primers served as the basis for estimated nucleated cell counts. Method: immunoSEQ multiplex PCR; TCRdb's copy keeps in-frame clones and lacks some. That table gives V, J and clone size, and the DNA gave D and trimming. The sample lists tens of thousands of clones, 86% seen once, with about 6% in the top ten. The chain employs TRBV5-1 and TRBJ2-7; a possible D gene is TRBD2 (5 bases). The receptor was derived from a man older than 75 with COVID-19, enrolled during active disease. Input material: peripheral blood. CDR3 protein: CASSKRAATYEQYF. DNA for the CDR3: TGCGCCAGCAGCAAAAGAGCGGCAACCTACGAGCAGTACTTC.